This paragraph covers one T cell receptor beta chain sequence. Its cognate antigen has yet to be identified. No clone much larger than this one lies a single base away; base qualities are absent. Using the deep immunoSEQ assay, TCR CDR3 regions were amplified from genomic DNA by multiplex PCR. Genomic DNA extracted from each cell subset was distributed evenly over all wells of several immunoSEQ 96-well plates, and each plate served as one replicate. For sorted subsets, each replicate PCR was loaded with 200 ng genomic DNA, equivalent to about 30,000 T cell genomes. Purified libraries were measured with a Qubit 3.0 fluorometer, size-checked on a Bioanalyzer 2100, and measured again with the KAPA Library Quantification kit. Every immunoSEQ 96-well plate was sequenced on a separate single-read 150-cycle Illumina NextSeq 550 flow cell. On the study's bioinformatics: Because the immunoSEQ output included only junctional sequences and no quality scores, the filtering could not be the same as the filtering used for full-length reads. To assign V/J genes and CDR3, sequences were annotated against IMGT germline references using PyIR, a Python wrapper for IgBLAST v1.9. Reads were filtered out if the reads had weak V/J assignments (E-value above 1e-6), no CDR3, stop codons, out-of-frame junctions, or ambiguous translated residues. V3J clonotypes were defined as sequences sharing the same inferred V gene, J gene, and CDR3 amino acid sequence. Percentage overlap between repertoires was computed as shared unique clonotypes divided by the size of the smaller repertoire. RTK rarefaction, the Chao1 estimator, and Recon v2.1 estimates of unobserved clonotypes were used to assess repertoire richness. Generation probabilities were computed with OLGA for all TCRbeta clonotypes obtained by the gDNA method from a few donors. TCRdb provides this immuneACCESS table in a form limited to in-frame rearrangements. Some clones are lacking; in checked studies, under half of them reflect an unresolved V gene, and why the rest are absent is not known. That table is the source of V, J and clone size, and D and trimming were worked out from the DNA. The sample table contains 2,100,000 or so clones; only one count was recorded for under 97% of them. The biggest ten clones account for about 0.13% of the sample.

The CDR3, from cysteine to phenylalanine, totals 18 residues. Of the read, only the CDR3 DNA is kept; its 54 bases are in frame from base 1. V trim: 5 bases; J trim: 3 bases; unmatched bases: 10. The germline V gene yields ENHRY for CDR1 and SYGVKD for CDR2. The source of the sample is a study of shared clonotypes between healthy human individuals (TCRdb year 2020). The study in broad terms: The cohort included a few men and two women between 18 and 49 years of age. Between about 0.9 and 8.9 billion PBMCs per donor were obtained by leukapheresis. To estimate repertoire size and how much clonotypes are shared between individuals, the study performed deep sequencing of blood TCR repertoires from a handful of healthy adults. For each donor, three plates each were used for CD4 naive and CD4 memory, two plates were used for CD8 naive, and one plate was used for CD8 memory. To increase sequencing depth and limit assay-specific biases, TCR repertoire library preparation and sequencing were carried out by different laboratories using diverse techniques.

What the work shows at the level of the full study, not this receptor alone: Pairwise subsampling led to the expectation that sequencing depth would affect the degree of clonotype sharing among donors. Only blood was sampled, and tissue TCR repertoires likely differ from those in blood. Higher generation probabilities were observed for clonotypes shared by all four sorted-subset donors than for non-shared clonotypes. Naive subsets generally had larger estimated clonotype richness than memory subsets did. Incomplete sequencing was indicated by rarefaction of sorted-subset datasets, despite the large sequencing depth. The small number of donors limited the genetic and exposure-history diversity represented. Sharing across a few donors was observed for around 4.8% of naive CD4, less than 4% of naive CD8, over 2% of memory CD4, and about 0.39% of memory CD8 clonotypes.

Healthy HIV-negative adults with no recently reported acute infections or vaccinations were included as donors. Every donor was a Caucasian adult residing in Nashville, Tennessee, USA. CD4+ T cells were enriched by magnetic negative selection, after which naive cells were positively selected on CD45RA and the negative fraction was taken as the memory subset. Blood was obtained by leukapheresis, after which PBMCs were separated by Ficoll-Histopaque density gradient centrifugation and cryopreserved in liquid nitrogen vapor phase. Analytical flow cytometry was used to check the purity and quantity of each magnetically sorted T cell population. Each sorted fraction had its genomic DNA isolated and then quantified by UV absorbance on a Nanodrop 2000c.

The V gene is TRBV10-3 and the J gene is TRBJ2-2, and 12 junction bases match TRBD2. This sequence originates from a man younger than 35 in good health. Sequencing was performed on naive CD4+ T cells sorted from blood. The cell subset or site tag for this specimen amounts to: CD45RA+ positively selected. The DNA sequence is given as TGTGCCATCAGTCCAAGTCGGACTAGCGGGGATTACACCGGGGAGCTGTTTTTT. Translated, this gives CAISPSRTSGDYTGELFF.